This T cell receptor (beta chain) was retrieved from a study of response to subunit inactivated influenza vaccine listed by TCRdb under 2018. For context, the study as a whole: Deep quantitative profiling of the T cell receptor repertoire was used in the study to follow responses to a trivalent subunit inactivated influenza vaccine.

This clonotype was seen only a few times. Its antigen specificity is not known. Base quality data are lacking; no much larger clone is found one base away. Study-level results and caveats: The authors proposed that each seasonal influenza vaccination may bring in only a limited number of new T cells.

The library was generated by RT-PCR. For sequencing, an Illumina HiSeq 2500 was employed. The public reads were run again by TCRdb, first through fastp at Q25 and then through MiXCR, and only productive beta chains were kept. A single entry per CDR3 protein holds the most common genes and DNA from its merged rows. This sample has hundreds of thousands of distinct CDR3 sequences in its table, and 15% to 20% of those were observed once. The ten largest clones add up to under 13% of the sample. Sequenced material: PBMCs from blood, taken 4 to 6 days after vaccination. This receptor was identified in a man in his forties or fifties who received an inactivated influenza vaccine. Donor details come from another sample of the same person, matched by shared clones.

In nucleotides, the sequence is TGTGCCAGCAGTGCGAGACAGGGGAGGGCCGCTGAAGCTTTCTTT. Its coded protein is CASSARQGRAAEAFF. The rearranged segments are TRBV6-1 and TRBJ1-1; a stretch of 8 junction bases matches TRBD1. The CDR3 starts with the cysteine, ends with the phenylalanine, and has 15 residues. Here the CDR3 DNA is all that survives: 45 bases in frame from base 1. Ends trimmed: V by 4 bases, J by 6 bases; bases unmatched to a gene: 10. In the germline V gene, CDR1 corresponds to MNHNS and CDR2 to SASEGT.